The 28 T cell receptor beta chains below come from one sample, sequenced in a study of a mutant IDH1 vaccine in newly diagnosed glioma (dated by TCRdb to the early 2020s). The meaning of the sample's time point label: week 11, during vaccination. Each vaccine dose was 300 ug of a 20-mer mutant IDH1 peptide in Montanide, given subcutaneously with topical imiquimod. Their recognized antigens are unknown. Library creation used the immunoSEQ multiplex PCR assay. Held by TCRdb, this immuneACCESS table contains in-frame sequences only and omits some clones. Under half of the omission traces to an unresolved V gene where checked; the cause of the rest is unknown. Recorded for this sample are about 52,000 clones; 90% to 95% of them occurred a single time. The ten largest clones represent roughly 2.3% of the sample. Source: PBMCs, taken from a glioma patient whose treatment included an IDH1 peptide vaccine. The receptors derive from a man aged 50-59 years with glioma.

The chain links TRBV30 to TRBJ2-2; D not certain. V lost 1 base to trimming and J lost 3 bases, with 9 bases between them. The germline V gene has CDR1 GTSNPN and CDR2 SVGIG (reference sequence). The CDR3 spans 14 residues. The CDR3 protein is CAWSGLSDTGELFF. CDR3 coding DNA: TGTGCCTGGAGTGGGCTGTCGGACACCGGGGAGCTGTTTTTT.

The chain recombines TRBV10-1 with TRBJ2-1; 11 positions match TRBD2. Per the germline V gene, CDR1 is WNHNN and CDR2 is SYGVQD (reference sequence). Trimming cost V 0 bases and J 8 bases; bases outside gene matches: 12. The CDR3 spans 18 residues. The CDR3 DNA sequence: TGCGCCAGCAGTGAGTCGCTTAGCGGGGGGGCCGATATCGATGAGCAGTTCTTC. Translating it yields CASSESLSGGADIDEQFF.

The V gene is TRBV9, the J gene TRBJ2-6, with unresolved D. V was trimmed by 7 bases and J by 5 bases, leaving 16 bases between them. CDR3 length: 15 amino acids. Per the germline V gene, CDR1 is SGDLS and CDR2 is YYNGEE. CDR3 sequence: CASLLKQSRANVLTF. CDR3 nucleotide sequence: TGTGCCAGCTTGTTAAAACAAAGTCGGGCCAACGTCCTGACTTTC.

This chain links TRBV7-2 with TRBJ1-4, with a weak D call TRBD1 (5 bases). Between the trimmed V and J ends, which lost 1 base and 5 bases, there was a span of 14 bases. The germline V gene has CDR1 SGHTA and CDR2 FQGNSA. This CDR3 is built from 16 residues. DNA of the CDR3: TGTGCCAGCAGCTTAGTGGGTTCAGGGTCAAATGAAAAACTGTTTTTT. It translates to CASSLVGSGSNEKLFF. Based on the CDR3 plus reference TRBV7-2 and TRBJ1-4, the full variable domain is GAGVSQSPSNKVTEKGKDVELRCDPISGHTALYWYRQSLGQGLEFLIYFQGNSAPDKSGLPSDRFSAERTGGSVSTLTIQRTQQEDSAVYLCASSLVGSGSNEKLFFGSGTQLSVL.

Only a few counts were recorded for this clone. This chain uses TRBV10-1 with TRBJ2-1, with 8 bases lining up with TRBD2. The J segment lost 5 bases and the V segment lost 6 bases, leaving 12 bases of the junction unmatched. From germline, CDR1 is WNHNN and CDR2 SYGVQD (reference sequence). This CDR3 is built from 16 residues. This chain's CDR3 is CASSASVGAGDNEQFF. DNA of the CDR3: TGCGCCAGCAGCGCCTCGGTAGGAGCGGGAGACAATGAGCAGTTCTTC.

This chain connects TRBV10-1 to TRBJ2-7; 8 nucleotides agree with TRBD1. The CDR3 covers 14 residues. Germline lookup yields CDR1 WNHNN and CDR2 SYGVQD (reference sequence). V trimming: 5 bases; J trimming: 6 bases; junction bases outside the gene matches: 9. This CDR3 is CASSNKDRAGEQYF. DNA of the CDR3: TGCGCCAGCAGTAACAAGGACAGGGCCGGCGAGCAGTACTTC.

The chain links TRBV28 to TRBJ2-1, with no clear D. The ends were cut back, 7 bases at V and 0 bases at J, with 13 bases in the middle. CDR1 is MDHEN and CDR2 is SYDVKM in the germline V gene. The CDR3 is made up of 15 amino acids. The CDR3 DNA reads TGTGCCAGCACCCCTGGTACGAGCTCCTACAATGAGCAGTTCTTC. Protein: CASTPGTSSYNEQFF. Filled out from reference TRBV28 and TRBJ2-1, the complete variable domain reads DVKVTQSSRYLVKRTGEKVFLECVQDMDHENMFWYRQDPGLGLRLIYFSYDVKMKEKGDIPEGYSVSREKKERFSLILESASTNQTSMYLCASTPGTSSYNEQFFGPGTRLTVL.

This clone was seen once. The chain has TRBV6-5 and TRBJ1-2; no clear D gene. CDR1 MNHEY and CDR2 SVGAGI come from the germline V gene. With 3 bases removed from V and 5 bases from J, the gap between germline ends came to 4 bases. CDR3 length: 11 amino acids. The CDR3 spells CASSYGYGYTF. CDR3 DNA sequence: TGTGCCAGCAGTTATGGGTATGGCTACACCTTC.

The chain carries TRBV29-1 and TRBJ2-5, with 9 bases identical to TRBD2. The CDR3 is 14 amino acids. CDR1 is SQVTM, CDR2 ANQGSEA, per germline. V gave up 6 bases and J gave up 5 bases; unmatched junction bases: 10. The CDR3: CSVVGAGGGETQYF. The CDR3 nucleotides read TGCAGCGTCGTAGGAGCGGGAGGCGGGGAGACCCAGTACTTC.

This rearrangement joins TRBV6-1 to TRBJ2-3; D is perhaps TRBD1 (6 bases). The CDR3 extends over 18 amino acids. Trimming left V 0 bases short and J 2 bases short, with 18 bases between. In germline, CDR1 is MNHNS, CDR2 SASEGT. Here the CDR3 DNA reads TGTGCCAGCAGTGAAGCGCTTCGGGCAGGGGCATACACAGATACGCAGTATTTT. Its translation: CASSEALRAGAYTDTQYF.

The DNA for the CDR3 is TGCGCCAGCAGCTTGGAACTAGCGGGGGCTCTCTACAATGAGCAGTTCTTC. Protein product: CASSLELAGALYNEQFF. The chain is built from TRBV5-1 and TRBJ2-1; 11 positions match TRBD2. Germline-derived CDR1 and CDR2 are SGHRS and YFSETQ. This CDR3 region has 17 residues. The junction had 5 bases not matched to a gene; V was cut back by 0 bases and J by 3 bases.

The V gene is TRBV7-2, the J gene TRBJ1-2; TRBD1 aligns across 8 bases. The CDR3 runs to 14 residues. Germline lookup yields CDR1 SGHTA and CDR2 FQGNSA. The J segment lost 4 bases and the V segment lost 7 bases, leaving 8 bases of the junction unmatched. The CDR3 region has the DNA TGTGCCAGCAACAGGGGGGTAGGGGTCTATGGCTACACCTTC. This encodes CASNRGVGVYGYTF.

In its sample, this clone is medium-sized. The chain links TRBV7-3 to TRBJ2-1; possible D gene TRBD1, 5 bases. Looked up from germline, CDR1 is SGHTA and CDR2 is FQGTGA. CDR3 length: 13 amino acids. Trimming removed 2 bases at V and 7 bases at J, with 9 bases between. CDR3 nucleotides: TGTGCCAGCAGCTTATACGCAGGGAATGAGCAGTTCTTC. The encoded protein is CASSLYAGNEQFF.

V is TRBV7-9 and J is TRBJ2-7; possibly TRBD1 or TRBD2 for D (5 bases each). There are 14 residues in the CDR3. The V and J ends lost 6 bases and 2 bases respectively, with 14 bases between them. Germline CDR1 and CDR2: SEHNR and FQNEAQ (reference sequence). The CDR3 loop is CASRGPQVAYEQYF. The CDR3 DNA follows: TGTGCCAGCAGGGGACCACAGGTAGCCTACGAGCAGTACTTC.

This chain connects TRBV5-6 to TRBJ1-6; TRBD1 might be the D (5 bases). CDR3 size: 16 residues. Trimming cost V 1 base and J 10 bases, with 18 bases left between them. Germline CDR1 reads SGHDT; CDR2 reads YYEEEE. CDR3 nucleotides: TGTGCCAGCAGCTTGACCGGGACCTGGATGTCCTCACCCCTCCACTTT. Protein: CASSLTGTWMSSPLHF.

The chain carries TRBV5-8 and TRBJ2-6; tentative D call: TRBD1 (6 bases). CDR3 size: 16 residues. Trimming took 0 bases from V and 0 from J, leaving 7 bases between them. CDR1 is SGHTS, CDR2 YDEGEE, per germline. CDR3 DNA: TGTGCCAGCAGCTTGGGACAGGTCTCTGGGGCCAACGTCCTGACTTTC. Its translation: CASSLGQVSGANVLTF.

The chain uses TRBV5-1 and TRBJ2-3; D gene uncertain. Germline V CDR1 and CDR2: SGHRS, YFSETQ. The CDR3 sequence is 15 residues long. V was trimmed by 2 bases and J by 0 bases, leaving 10 bases between them. As DNA, the CDR3 is TGCGCCAGCAGCTTACAAGAAACTAGCACAGATACGCAGTATTTT. Protein product: CASSLQETSTDTQYF.

The chain employs TRBV2 and TRBJ1-4; perhaps TRBD1 as D (6 bases). CDR1 and CDR2 from the germline V gene are SNHLY and FYNNEI. Trimming removed 3 bases at V and 7 bases at J, with 18 bases between. The CDR3 length is 16 residues. The CDR3 sequence is CASSDPTGLVGEKLFF. CDR3 in DNA: TGTGCCAGCAGTGATCCAACAGGGCTTGTGGGTGAAAAACTGTTTTTT. Together with reference TRBV2 and TRBJ1-4, the CDR3 gives the full variable domain: EPEVTQTPSHQVTQMGQEVILRCVPISNHLYFYWYRQILGQKVEFLVSFYNNEISEKSEIFDDQFSVERPDGSNFTLKIRSTKLEDSAMYFCASSDPTGLVGEKLFFGSGTQLSVL.

This clone was found once. The chain couples TRBV11-3 to TRBJ1-3; TRBD1 matches at 8 bases. V lost 4 bases, J lost 7 bases, and 12 bases stayed unmatched. Germline V CDR1 and CDR2: SGHNT, YENEEA. The CDR3 totals 16 residues. The CDR3 here is CASSSPLSDRANTIYF. CDR3 nucleotide sequence: TGTGCCAGCAGCTCGCCCTTATCGGACAGGGCTAACACCATATATTTT. The complete variable domain, with remaining parts taken from reference TRBV11-3 and TRBJ1-3, reads EAGVVQSPRYKIIEKKQPVAFWCNPISGHNTLYWYLQNLGQGPELLIRYENEEAVDDSQLPKDRFSAERLKGVDSTLKIQPAELGDSAVYLCASSSPLSDRANTIYFGEGSWLTVV.

In this sample, this clone turned up once. The genes are TRBV7-2 and TRBJ1-4; a weak D match, TRBD1 (5 bases). CDR1 is SGHTA, CDR2 FQGNSA, per germline. Trimming cost V 2 bases and J 7 bases, with 5 bases left between them. This CDR3 contains 12 residues. The CDR3 protein is CASSLQGEKLFF. CDR3 DNA: TGTGCCAGCAGCTTACAGGGTGAAAAACTGTTTTTT.

The rearrangement links TRBV6-4 to TRBJ1-1, with a tentative D call TRBD1 (6 bases). The V and J ends lost 6 bases and 1 base respectively, with 12 bases between them. This CDR3 contains 14 residues. In germline, CDR1 is MRHNA, CDR2 SNTAGT. CDR3 amino acids: CASSPGGANTEAFF. DNA for the CDR3: TGTGCCAGCAGCCCCGGGGGGGCGAACACTGAAGCTTTCTTT.

The rearrangement uses TRBV2 and TRBJ2-2, with unresolved D. This CDR3 contains 13 residues. Between the trimmed V and J ends, which lost 7 bases and 3 bases, there was a span of 9 bases. The germline V gene encodes CDR1 SNHLY and CDR2 FYNNEI. The CDR3 loop is CASKSGYTGELFF. CDR3 bases: TGTGCCAGCAAATCTGGCTACACCGGGGAGCTGTTTTTT. The variable domain in full, completed from reference TRBV2 and TRBJ2-2, reads EPEVTQTPSHQVTQMGQEVILRCVPISNHLYFYWYRQILGQKVEFLVSFYNNEISEKSEIFDDQFSVERPDGSNFTLKIRSTKLEDSAMYFCASKSGYTGELFFGEGSRLTVL.

The chain joins TRBV19 to TRBJ2-1, with D perhaps assigned TRBD1 or TRBD2 (5 bases each). Germline-derived CDR1 and CDR2 are LNHDA and SQIVND (reference sequence). Trimming cost V 3 bases and J 6 bases, with 18 bases left between them. CDR3 size: 16 residues. For the CDR3, the DNA is TGTGCCAGTAGTATGAGTTGGCGAGGGGCGATCAATGAGCAGTTCTTC. It is translated as CASSMSWRGAINEQFF.

The chain employs TRBV15 and TRBJ1-2; TRBD1 might be the D (5 bases). This CDR3 contains 12 residues. Trimming pared 0 bases from V and 8 bases from J, leaving 7 bases between. Germline V gives CDR1 LNHNV, CDR2 YYDKDF (reference sequence). The CDR3 loop reads CATSREGDGYTF. The CDR3 bases are TGTGCCACCAGCAGAGAGGGGGACGGCTACACCTTC.

The V call is TRBV27, the J call TRBJ2-2; maybe TRBD2 (7 bases). V lost 3 bases and J 7 bases, leaving 12 bases between the germline ends. The CDR3 is 14 residues long. Germline CDR1 and CDR2: MNHEY and SMNVEV (reference sequence). CDR3 in amino acids: CASSFGGAVGELFF. For the CDR3, the DNA is TGTGCCAGCAGTTTTGGGGGGGCTGTCGGGGAGCTGTTTTTT.

This clone was seen just once. The chain is built from TRBV6-6 and TRBJ2-7; either TRBD1 or TRBD2 may supply D (5 bases each). The CDR3 runs 11 residues. Trimming cost V 5 bases and J 9 bases, with 11 bases left between them. Germline CDR1 reads MNHNY; CDR2 reads SVGAGI (reference sequence). CDR3 residues: CASSTGAGQYF. The CDR3 DNA follows: TGTGCCAGCAGTACCGGGGCGGGGCAGTACTTC.

The gene calls are TRBV6-1 and TRBJ1-1; D remains ambiguous. This CDR3 is 14 amino acids long. Trimming removed 4 bases at V and 3 bases at J, with 12 bases between. Germline CDR1 is MNHNS and CDR2 is SASEGT. In DNA, the CDR3 is TGTGCCAGCAGTGTTAGGTTATGGGACACTGAAGCTTTCTTT. It codes for CASSVRLWDTEAFF.

The J gene is TRBJ1-6, the V gene TRBV6-1; unclear D gene. The CDR3 sequence is 15 residues long. Looked up from germline, CDR1 is MNHNS and CDR2 is SASEGT. With 7 bases removed from V and 7 bases from J, the gap between germline ends came to 17 bases. CDR3 bases: TGTGCCAGCACCCGCGACACCGGGTTCAATTCACCCCTCCACTTT. Its translation is CASTRDTGFNSPLHF.